The source of this T cell receptor (beta chain) is a study of blood T cells in healthy people across ages. Study-wide background: About one barcoded beta molecule was captured per two T cells (by template switching).

The CDR3 spans 14 residues. V gave up 5 bases and J gave up 5 bases; unmatched junction bases: 7. The germline CDR1 and CDR2 sequences are SEHNR and FQNEAQ (reference sequence). Primers used in a second PCR of about 7 to 12 cycles were a sample-barcoded 5' primer and a J-beta primer mix. One entry per CDR3 protein results from TCRdb running MiXCR on the 5' RACE reads. Of about 580,000 distinct CDR3 sequences in the sample, more than 45% were seen once. The sequencing input was blood. This clonotype was sampled from an elderly man in good health. The V gene is TRBV7-9, the J gene TRBJ2-5; 8 bases map to TRBD1. This CDR3 reads CASSTRTGLETQYF. In DNA form, the CDR3 reads TGTGCCAGCAGCACCCGGACAGGGCTGGAGACCCAGTACTTC.